One and the same sample provided the 2 T cell receptor beta chains below, sequenced in a study of cytomegalovirus exposure and HLA in healthy donors. PCR used 60 Vbeta primers and 13 Jbeta primers. Data came from immunoSEQ multiplex PCR; TCRdb stores just in-frame clones and leaves some out. Among 74,000 or so clones listed, approximately 67% were seen once. The sample comprised PBMCs. Source of these receptors: a woman aged 30 to 39 in good health and CMV-seronegative.

To note about this clone: This sample also contains other DNA sequences that code for the same CDR3. The rearrangement uses TRBV11-2 and TRBJ1-2; TRBD1 aligns across 8 bases. The CDR3 has 15 residues. The J segment lost 2 bases and the V segment lost 5 bases, leaving 7 bases of the junction unmatched. Germline V gene data show CDR1 as SGHAT and CDR2 as FQNNGV. The CDR3 here is CASSPPGQGNYGYTF. As DNA, the CDR3 is TGTGCCAGCAGCCCCCCCGGACAGGGAAACTATGGCTACACCTTC.

V gene TRBV7-9 combines with J gene TRBJ1-6, with 8 positions matching TRBD1. With 3 bases clipped from V and 10 bases from J, the junction kept 5 bases outside the gene matches. The germline gives CDR1 SEHNR, CDR2 FQNEAQ (reference sequence). CDR3 size: 14 residues. CDR3 nucleotides: TGTGCCAGCAGCTTTCAGGGGGCTGGCTCACCCCTCCACTTT. It codes for CASSFQGAGSPLHF.